This T cell receptor (beta chain) came from a study of T cell responses to AZD1222 COVID-19 vaccine. Overall study findings and caveats: Spike-wide vaccine-associated CD4 TCRs dominated at 160-218 and 743-854.

The data were produced by immunoSEQ multiplex PCR, yet TCRdb's version contains in-frame clones alone and is incomplete. Among 60,000 or so clones, about 79% were seen once, and the ten largest hold roughly 20%. A word on this clone: Its antigen is unknown.

This clonotype was sampled from an adult in good health. The sample in question was peripheral blood, obtained on day 0 of AZD1222 vaccination.

CDR3 nucleotide sequence: TGTGCCAGCAGCTTAGGGTATAGTGCTAACACTGAAGCTTTCTTT. Protein product: CASSLGYSANTEAFF. The chain employs TRBV11-3 and TRBJ1-1; D remains ambiguous. V lost 1 base, J lost 2 bases, and 11 bases lay in between. Germline lookup yields CDR1 SGHNT and CDR2 YENEEA. This CDR3 region has 15 residues.